Presented here are 19 T cell receptor beta chains from one specimen sequenced in a study of cytomegalovirus exposure and HLA in healthy donors. The PCR contained 60 Vbeta and 13 Jbeta primers. The method was immunoSEQ multiplex PCR; TCRdb's version includes in-frame clones alone and lacks a portion of them. The sample yields about 80,000 clones, less than 85% seen once. The specimen was PBMCs. These receptor sequences come from a human donor in good health.

The chain employs TRBV4-1 and TRBJ1-5; D is ambiguous. The CDR3 has 15 residues. CDR1 is MGHRA, CDR2 YSYEKL, per germline. The V and J ends lost 0 bases and 4 bases respectively, with 10 bases between them. The CDR3 protein is CASSQEGGENQPQHF. CDR3 DNA: TGCGCCAGCAGCCAAGAGGGTGGAGAAAATCAGCCCCAGCATTTT.

The chain recombines TRBV2 with TRBJ2-7, with D possibly TRBD1 on 5 matching bases. Per germline, CDR1 SNHLY and CDR2 FYNNEI. V gave up 1 base and J gave up 0 bases, with 10 bases separating them. CDR3 length: 15 residues. CDR3 sequence: CASSEGYQGSYEQYF. CDR3 in DNA: TGTGCCAGCAGTGAAGGGTATCAGGGCTCCTACGAGCAGTACTTC.

Of note for this clone: The junction and the germline gene differ at one end; a read error may be behind it. The V call is TRBV4-3, the J call TRBJ1-2, with D unclear. The CDR3 totals 15 residues. Per germline, CDR1 LGHNA and CDR2 YSLEER. The CDR3 DNA reads TGCGCCAGCAGCCAAAGGGTGGGGAGAGACTATGGCTACCCCTTC. Translating it yields CASSQRVGRDYGYPF.

This clone was recorded only once. The sample carries other DNA sequences with the same CDR3. The chain combines TRBV5-1 with TRBJ2-5; 7 bases fit TRBD1. The CDR3 has 13 residues. The germline gives CDR1 SGHRS, CDR2 YFSETQ. Trimming took 4 bases from V and 4 from J; bases not matched to a gene: 4. The CDR3 here is CASSLQGRETQYF. The CDR3 region has the DNA TGCGCCAGCAGCCTACAGGGGAGAGAGACCCAGTACTTC. The full variable domain, completed using reference TRBV5-1 and TRBJ2-5, is KAGVTQTPRYLIKTRGQQVTLSCSPISGHRSVSWYQQTPGQGLQFLFEYFSETQRNKGNFPGRFSGRQFSNSRSEMNVSTLELGDSALYLCASSLQGRETQYFGPGTRLLVL.

CDR3 protein: CASSPGFGDEQFF. The DNA of the CDR3 is TGTGCCAGCAGCCCGGGGTTTGGGGATGAGCAGTTCTTC. The chain recombines TRBV11-2 with TRBJ2-1; possible D gene TRBD2, 5 bases. Looked up from germline, CDR1 is SGHAT and CDR2 is FQNNGV. The V and J ends lost 5 bases and 8 bases respectively, with 13 bases between them. CDR3 length: 13 amino acids.

The chain couples TRBV5-4 to TRBJ1-1, with 8 bases identical to TRBD1. CDR1 SGHNT and CDR2 YYREEE come from the germline V gene (reference sequence). There are 14 residues in the CDR3. Unmatched junction bases numbered 8, after V lost 2 bases and J lost 8 bases. CDR3 coding DNA: TGTGCCAGCAGCTTCGACAGGGGCACGGGGGAAGCTTTCTTT. This translates into CASSFDRGTGEAFF.

The V and J genes are TRBV27 and TRBJ2-1, with 10 bases matching TRBD1. The junction had 6 bases not matched to a gene; V was cut back by 3 bases and J by 10 bases. This CDR3 has 14 amino acids. Germline CDR1 reads MNHEY; CDR2 reads SMNVEV (reference sequence). This CDR3 reads CASSLRTGGSEQFF. The CDR3 DNA sequence: TGTGCCAGCAGTTTGAGGACAGGGGGTAGCGAGCAGTTCTTC.

CDR3: CASSPKDGVGNTGELFF. The CDR3 DNA follows: TGTGCCAGCAGCCCCAAGGACGGGGTGGGGAACACCGGGGAGCTGTTTTTT. The chain recombines TRBV5-4 with TRBJ2-2; TRBD2 is a possible D gene (5 bases). Trimming left V 4 bases short and J 1 base short, with 17 bases between. The CDR3 covers 17 residues. In germline, CDR1 is SGHNT, CDR2 YYREEE (reference sequence).

This clone was counted once. The chain links TRBV30 to TRBJ2-1; TRBD1 agrees at 8 bases. This CDR3 contains 15 residues. V was clipped by 0 bases and J by 4 bases; unmatched bases: 5. Germline CDR1 is GTSNPN and CDR2 is SVGIG (reference sequence). The CDR3: CAWSVRQGAYNEQFF. The CDR3 DNA follows: TGTGCCTGGAGTGTACGGCAGGGGGCATACAATGAGCAGTTCTTC.

The CDR3: CASSLYRADATNEKLFF. CDR3 nucleotides: TGTGCCAGCAGCTTGTACAGGGCCGATGCAACTAATGAAAAACTGTTTTTT. The V and J genes are TRBV5-4 and TRBJ1-4; possibly TRBD1 for D (6 bases). With 1 base removed from V and 0 bases from J, the gap between germline ends came to 13 bases. The CDR3 length is 17 residues. The germline CDR1 and CDR2 sequences are SGHNT and YYREEE (reference sequence).

The V call is TRBV6-5, the J call TRBJ2-2; the match to TRBD1 covers 11 bases. V was pared by 7 bases and J by 4 bases, with 5 bases of the junction left unmatched. From germline, CDR1 is MNHEY and CDR2 SVGAGI. The CDR3 contains 15 residues. DNA of the CDR3: TGTGCCAGCAAAAGGGACAGGGGGGTCACCGGGGAGCTGTTTTTT. This sequence encodes CASKRDRGVTGELFF.

The chain links TRBV6-1 to TRBJ2-7, with a possible D match to TRBD2 (6 bases). The V end was cut by 5 bases, the J end by 4 bases, with 18 bases between. Germline V gene data show CDR1 as MNHNS and CDR2 as SASEGT. The CDR3 is 15 residues long. This CDR3 reads CASSPRGGVGYEQYF. Written as DNA, the CDR3 is TGTGCCAGCAGTCCCCGAGGCGGGGTCGGATACGAGCAGTACTTC.

The V gene is TRBV5-6, the J gene TRBJ2-3; the match to TRBD1 covers 7 bases. With V trimmed by 2 bases and J by 6 bases, 6 bases remained unmatched. The length of the CDR3 is 14 residues. Germline V gives CDR1 SGHDT, CDR2 YYEEEE. CDR3 loop: CASSFTGQVDTQYF. The DNA for the CDR3 is TGTGCCAGCAGCTTCACAGGACAGGTTGATACGCAGTATTTT.

The chain combines TRBV27 with TRBJ1-2; 7 positions match TRBD1. V was pared by 5 bases and J by 4 bases, with 10 bases of the junction left unmatched. The CDR3 runs to 15 residues. Germline V lookup: CDR1 MNHEY, CDR2 SMNVEV (reference sequence). The CDR3 DNA follows: TGTGCCAGCAGTCAAAAGACAGGGATTAGCTATGGCTACACCTTC. Protein sequence: CASSQKTGISYGYTF.

The sample holds one count of this clone. The chain is built from TRBV5-1 and TRBJ2-3; a possible D gene is TRBD1 (5 bases). The V gene's germline CDR1 is SGHRS and CDR2 YFSETQ. V was cut by 5 bases and J by 0 bases, with 10 bases left in between. The CDR3 loop spans 14 amino acids. DNA for the CDR3: TGCGCCAGCAGAAGGACATATAGCACAGATACGCAGTATTTT. Amino acid sequence: CASRRTYSTDTQYF.

The rearrangement joins TRBV23-1 to TRBJ2-7; 12 nucleotides align to TRBD2. TRBV23-1 is noted as an ORF with a role that remains uncertain. The V segment lost 4 bases and the J segment 7 bases; nucleotides outside the gene matches: 17. This CDR3 comprises 18 residues. CDR3 sequence: CASSPPSGGGQWSWEQYF. The CDR3 DNA sequence: TGCGCCAGCAGTCCGCCTAGCGGGGGGGGCCAGTGGAGTTGGGAGCAGTACTTC.

The V gene is TRBV2, the J gene TRBJ2-4; 7 nucleotides line up with TRBD1. Germline values: CDR1 SNHLY, CDR2 FYNNEI. V dropped 5 bases and J dropped 1; count of bases not matched to a gene: 5. The length of the CDR3 is 15 residues. In nucleotides, the CDR3 is TGTGCCAGCAGTCCCGACAGGGCGGCCAAAAACATTCAGTACTTC. Translated: CASSPDRAAKNIQYF.

The genes are TRBV7-8 and TRBJ1-6; the D is unclear. V lost 5 bases and J lost 3, with 8 bases in between. This CDR3 contains 14 residues. In germline, CDR1 is SGHVS, CDR2 FQNEAQ. CDR3 DNA: TGTGCCAGCAGCACACACCGCTATAATTCACCCCTCCACTTT. Its protein is CASSTHRYNSPLHF. The full variable domain, rest sourced from reference TRBV7-8 and TRBJ1-6, is GAGVSQSPRYKVAKRGQDVALRCDPISGHVSLFWYQQALGQGPEFLTYFQNEAQLDKSGLPSDRFFAERPEGSVSTLKIQRTQQEDSAVYLCASSTHRYNSPLHFGNGTRLTVT.

This chain connects TRBV5-4 to TRBJ1-4, with D perhaps matching TRBD1 (5 bases). Germline V gives CDR1 SGHNT, CDR2 YYREEE (reference sequence). The V and J ends lost 0 bases and 3 bases respectively, with 15 bases between them. This CDR3 contains 17 residues. The CDR3 coding sequence is TGTGCCAGCAGCTTGGGTGGGGGGAGGACGGCTAATGAAAAACTGTTTTTT. Amino acids: CASSLGGGRTANEKLFF. The variable domain in full, completed from reference TRBV5-4 and TRBJ1-4, reads ETGVTQSPTHLIKTRGQQVTLRCSSQSGHNTVSWYQQALGQGPQFIFQYYREEENGRGNFPPRFSGLQFPNYSSELNVNALELDDSALYLCASSLGGGRTANEKLFFGSGTQLSVL.